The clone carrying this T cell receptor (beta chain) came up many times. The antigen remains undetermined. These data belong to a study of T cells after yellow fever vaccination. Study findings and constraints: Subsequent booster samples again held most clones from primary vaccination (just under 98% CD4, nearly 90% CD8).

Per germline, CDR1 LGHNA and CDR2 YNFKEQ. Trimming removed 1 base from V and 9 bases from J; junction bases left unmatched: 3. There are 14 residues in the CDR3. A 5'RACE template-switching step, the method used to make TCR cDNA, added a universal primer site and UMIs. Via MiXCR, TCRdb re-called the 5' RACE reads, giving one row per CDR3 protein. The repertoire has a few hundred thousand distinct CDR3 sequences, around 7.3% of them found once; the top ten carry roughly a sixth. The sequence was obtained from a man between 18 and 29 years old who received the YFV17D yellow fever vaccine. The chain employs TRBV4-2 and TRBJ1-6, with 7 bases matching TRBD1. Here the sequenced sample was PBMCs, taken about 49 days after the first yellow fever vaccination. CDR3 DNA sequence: TGTGCCAGCAGCCAAGGGCAGGGGGGTTCACCCCTCCACTTT. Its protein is CASSQGQGGSPLHF.